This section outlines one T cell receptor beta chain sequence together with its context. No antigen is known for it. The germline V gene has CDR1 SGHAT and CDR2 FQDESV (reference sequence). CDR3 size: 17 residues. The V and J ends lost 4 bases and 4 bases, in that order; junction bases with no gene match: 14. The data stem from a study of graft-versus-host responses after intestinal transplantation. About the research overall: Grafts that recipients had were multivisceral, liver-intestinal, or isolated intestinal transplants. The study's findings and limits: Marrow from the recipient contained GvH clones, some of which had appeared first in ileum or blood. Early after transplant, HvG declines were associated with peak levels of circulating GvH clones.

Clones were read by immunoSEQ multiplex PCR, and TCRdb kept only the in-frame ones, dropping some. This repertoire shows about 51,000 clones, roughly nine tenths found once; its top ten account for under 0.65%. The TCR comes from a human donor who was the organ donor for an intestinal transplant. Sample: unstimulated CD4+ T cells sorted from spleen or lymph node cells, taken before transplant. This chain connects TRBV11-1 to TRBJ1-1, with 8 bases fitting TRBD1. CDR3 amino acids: CASSSLPGKTGGTEAFF. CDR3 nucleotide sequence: TGTGCCAGCAGCTCCCTCCCTGGGAAAACAGGGGGCACTGAAGCTTTCTTT.